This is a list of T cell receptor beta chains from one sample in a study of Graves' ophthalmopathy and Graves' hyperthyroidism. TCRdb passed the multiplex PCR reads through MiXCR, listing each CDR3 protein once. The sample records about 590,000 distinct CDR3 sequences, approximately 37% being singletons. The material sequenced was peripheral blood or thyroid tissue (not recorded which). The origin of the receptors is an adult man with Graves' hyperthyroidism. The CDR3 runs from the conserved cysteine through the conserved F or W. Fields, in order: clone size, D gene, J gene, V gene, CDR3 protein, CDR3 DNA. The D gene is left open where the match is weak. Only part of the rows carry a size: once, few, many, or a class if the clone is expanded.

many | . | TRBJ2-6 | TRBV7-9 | CASSPGRQEYNVLTF | TGTGCCAGCAGCCCGGGGAGACAGGAATACAACGTCCTGACTTTC
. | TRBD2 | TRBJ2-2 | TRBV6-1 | CASSESTSGIYTGELFF | TGTGCCAGCAGTGAATCTACTAGCGGGATCTACACCGGGGAGCTGTTTTTT
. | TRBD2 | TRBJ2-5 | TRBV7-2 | CASSLPGTSGLQETQYF | TGTGCCAGCAGCTTGCCCGGGACTAGCGGGCTACAAGAGACCCAGTACTTC
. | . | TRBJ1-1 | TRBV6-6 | CATRYSKYGSGTEAFF | TGTGCCACAAGGTACTCGAAATACGGGAGTGGTACTGAAGCTTTCTTT
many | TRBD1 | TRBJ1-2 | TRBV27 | CASSPGGQRYGYTF | TGTGCCAGCAGTCCAGGGGGTCAACGCTATGGCTACACCTTC
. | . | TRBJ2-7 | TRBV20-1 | CSAQIGGGSRGDEQYF | TGCAGTGCCCAGATTGGGGGCGGGAGTCGCGGCGACGAGCAGTACTTC
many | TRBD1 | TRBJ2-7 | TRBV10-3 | CAISDRQGRVNEQYF | TGTGCCATCAGTGACCGACAGGGAAGGGTCAACGAGCAGTACTTC
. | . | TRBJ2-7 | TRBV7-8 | CASSLSGTSSLEQYF | TGTGCCAGCAGCCTGTCCGGGACCTCGTCGTTGGAGCAGTACTTC
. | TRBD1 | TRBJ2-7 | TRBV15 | CATSRDTGTAALEQYF | TGTGCCACCAGCAGAGACACCGGGACAGCCGCTTTGGAGCAGTACTTC
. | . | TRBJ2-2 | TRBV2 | CASSPLGGTGELFF | TGTGCCAGCAGTCCTCTAGGGGGGACCGGGGAGCTGTTTTTT
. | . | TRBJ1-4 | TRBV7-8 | CASSLRGRVNEKLFF | TGTGCCAGCAGCTTAAGGGGGAGGGTGAATGAAAAACTGTTTTTT
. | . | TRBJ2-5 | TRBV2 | CASYEATQYF | TGTGCCAGCTACGAGGCTACCCAGTACTTC
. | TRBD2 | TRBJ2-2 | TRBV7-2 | CASSQTSGTAGELFF | TGTGCCAGCAGTCAGACTAGCGGGACCGCCGGGGAGCTGTTTTTT
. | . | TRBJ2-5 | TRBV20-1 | CSARDLGTQYF | TGCAGTGCTAGAGATCTGGGCACCCAGTACTTC
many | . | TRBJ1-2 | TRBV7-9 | CASSWLTDNYGYTF | TGTGCCAGCAGCTGGCTGACAGATAACTATGGCTACACCTTC
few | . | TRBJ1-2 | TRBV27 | CASSLRGLEERYGYTF | TGTGCCAGCAGTTTACGTGGTCTGGAGGAGAGATATGGCTACACCTTC
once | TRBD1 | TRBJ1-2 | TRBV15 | CATSRDLGQANYGYTF | TGTGCCACCAGCAGGGATCTCGGACAGGCCAACTATGGCTACACCTTC
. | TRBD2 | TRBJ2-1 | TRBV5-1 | CASSQGTSLINEQFF | TGCGCCAGCAGCCAGGGGACTAGTTTGATTAATGAGCAGTTCTTC
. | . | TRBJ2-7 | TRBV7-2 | CASSLEGFTYEQYF | TGTGCCAGCAGCTTAGAGGGCTTTACCTACGAGCAGTACTTC
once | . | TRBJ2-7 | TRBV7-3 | CASSQDASYEQYF | TGCGCCAGCAGCCAAGATGCTAGCTACGAGCAGTACTTC
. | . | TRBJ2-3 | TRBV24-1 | CATSDPRGTSTDTQYF | TGTGCCACCAGTGACCCTCGGGGGACTAGCACAGATACGCAGTATTTT
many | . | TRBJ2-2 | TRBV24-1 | CATSEVGLGELFF | TGTGCCACCAGTGAAGTCGGGCTGGGGGAGCTGTTTTTT
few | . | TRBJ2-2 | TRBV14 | CASSPFSGELFF | TGTGCCAGCAGCCCCTTTTCCGGGGAGCTGTTTTTT
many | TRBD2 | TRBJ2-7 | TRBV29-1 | CSVGGRRGGLYEQYF | TGCAGCGTTGGAGGGCGACGGGGGGGCCTTTACGAGCAGTACTTC
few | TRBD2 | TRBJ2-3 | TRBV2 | CASRRLAGGRDTQYF | TGTGCCAGCAGGCGCCTAGCGGGGGGGCGTGATACGCAGTATTTT
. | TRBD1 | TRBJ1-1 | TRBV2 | CASSEGGRGLVTEAFF | TGTGCCAGCAGTGAGGGGGGCAGGGGGCTCGTCACTGAAGCTTTCTTT
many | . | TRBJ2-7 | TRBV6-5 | CASRDSLGEQYF | TGTGCCAGCAGGGACAGTCTAGGCGAGCAGTACTTC
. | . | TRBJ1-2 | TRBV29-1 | CSLQEPGNGYTF | TGCAGCCTACAAGAACCAGGGAATGGCTACACCTTC